This entry describes one T cell receptor beta chain. Its antigen is unidentified. Genomic DNA in a quantity of around 2 micrograms was derived from cryopreserved PBMCs for TCR beta libraries. The data were taken from a study of cytotoxic CD8 clonotypes in ibrutinib-treated CLL. Study outcomes and limitations: Whereas clonality rose at ibrutinib response, it declined toward baseline at progression.

A 1 in 200,000 to 1 in 1 million T cell depth was the sequencing target. This table comes from immunoSEQ multiplex PCR, and its TCRdb copy is limited to in-frame clones, with some not included. The table includes some 140,000 clones, under 95% detected once. The V gene lost 1 base and the J gene lost 4 bases, with 13 bases spanning the gap. The CDR3 is 16 amino acids. In germline, CDR1 is MGHDK, CDR2 SYGVNS. The V and J genes are TRBV25-1 and TRBJ1-4, with D maybe TRBD1 (6 bases). This receptor was taken from a human donor with chronic lymphocytic leukemia. Sample: PBMCs, taken after 12 months of ibrutinib treatment. The CDR3 coding sequence is TGTGCCAGCAGTGAATGGGGGGCATCCGATAATGAAAAACTGTTTTTT. Its translation is CASSEWGASDNEKLFF.